The 17 T cell receptor beta chains presented below share a single source sample, sequenced in a study of cytomegalovirus exposure and HLA in healthy donors (dated by TCRdb to the late 2010s). Library prep was done by the immunoSEQ multiplex PCR assay. For the multiplex PCR, a mixture combining 60 forward primers for TCR Vbeta segments and 13 reverse primers for TCR Jbeta segments was used. The immuneACCESS repertoire file appears here via TCRdb, limited to in-frame rearrangements. These files lack a portion of the clones; in checked studies, under half of the deficit traces to unresolved V genes, and the cause of the others is not known. A total of around 180,000 clones appear in this sample, about 81% of them only once. The ten most abundant clones make up around 1.9% of the sample. The sequenced material came from PBMCs. Receptor source: a young woman in good health and CMV-seropositive.

The chain couples TRBV18 to TRBJ1-1, with 7 bases aligning to TRBD1. Germline V CDR1 and CDR2: KGHSH, LQKENI. V lost 3 bases, J lost 6 bases, and 7 bases stayed unmatched. This CDR3 contains 14 residues. The CDR3 nucleotides are TGTGCCAGCTCACCTGGACAGGTTTGGGCTGAAGCTTTCTTT. It specifies CASSPGQVWAEAFF.

V usage is TRBV7-9 and J usage is TRBJ2-7; no clear D gene. CDR1 and CDR2 from the germline V gene are SEHNR and FQNEAQ (reference sequence). This CDR3 contains 15 residues. The CDR3 DNA is TGTTCCAGCAGCCAGGAAAAACGGCTCCCCTACGAGCAGTACGTC. Its protein product is CSSSQEKRLPYEQYV.

V is TRBV25-1 and J is TRBJ1-3; D unresolved. Germline assignment: CDR1 MGHDK and CDR2 SYGVNS. This CDR3 has 16 amino acids. Trimming left V 1 base short and J 3 bases short, with 13 bases between. The CDR3 sequence: CASSEWVGARGNTIYF. The CDR3, as DNA: TGTGCCAGCAGTGAATGGGTGGGAGCGCGTGGAAACACCATATATTTT.

In its sample, this clone was seen a few times. The J gene is TRBJ2-7, the V gene TRBV30; D not resolved. The germline gives CDR1 GTSNPN, CDR2 SVGIG (reference sequence). The CDR3 consists of 13 residues. Trimming stripped 0 bases from V and 6 bases from J, with 12 bases between. CDR3 nucleotides: TGTGCCTGGAGTGTATGGCTTGCTCGCGAGCAGTACTTC. Encoded protein: CAWSVWLAREQYF.

V gene TRBV11-2 combines with J gene TRBJ1-4; D is ambiguous. Trimming removed 5 bases from V and 7 bases from J, with 20 bases in between. There are 16 residues in the CDR3. The germline V gene has CDR1 SGHAT and CDR2 FQNNGV. CDR3: CASSGLRSGIREKLFF. CDR3 in DNA: TGTGCCAGCAGCGGCCTCCGTTCCGGGATACGTGAAAAACTGTTTTTT.

This clone occurred a few times. V and J are TRBV2 and TRBJ1-5; 7 nucleotides match TRBD1. CDR1 and CDR2 from the germline V gene are SNHLY and FYNNEI. With V trimmed by 4 bases and J by 7 bases, 4 bases remained unmatched. The CDR3 consists of 13 residues. The CDR3 here is CASSGQGGQPQHF. The CDR3 DNA follows: TGTGCCAGCAGTGGACAGGGAGGACAGCCCCAGCATTTT.

The CDR3 loop is CAWSVEGARV. CDR3 in DNA: TGTGCCTGGAGTGTAGAGGGGGCGCGCGTC. V gene TRBV30 combines with J gene TRBJ2-7; 7 nucleotides line up with TRBD1. The germline gives CDR1 GTSNPN, CDR2 SVGIG (reference sequence). The CDR3 runs 10 residues.

The chain joins TRBV5-1 to TRBJ1-1, with unresolved D. Per germline, CDR1 SGHRS and CDR2 YFSETQ. The CDR3 consists of 13 residues. Deletions cut 2 bases from V and 3 bases from J, with 8 bases between. The CDR3 loop reads CASSFVQDTEAFF. The CDR3 DNA reads TGCGCCAGCAGCTTTGTCCAGGACACTGAAGCTTTCTTT.

Only a few counts were recorded for this clone. This chain links TRBV12-5 with TRBJ2-3, with 7 bases fitting TRBD1. Germline V gene data show CDR1 as LGHNT and CDR2 as FRNRAP. This CDR3 spans 16 amino acids. Trimming cost V 2 bases and J 3 bases; bases outside gene matches: 8. CDR3 loop: CASGLPLQGYTDTQYF. CDR3 DNA sequence: TGTGCTAGTGGTTTGCCCCTACAGGGGTATACAGATACGCAGTATTTT.

This rearrangement joins TRBV11-3 to TRBJ2-1; D perhaps matches TRBD1 (6 bases). Germline CDR1 and CDR2: SGHNT and YENEEA. Trimming cost V 3 bases and J 5 bases, with 11 bases left between them. CDR3 length: 14 amino acids. The CDR3 sequence is CASSFEQGNNEQFF. CDR3 sequence (DNA): TGTGCCAGCAGCTTCGAACAGGGCAACAATGAGCAGTTCTTC.

CDR3 DNA sequence: TGCGCCAGCAGCTTGAGTGCGGGCACCGGGGAGCTGTTTTTT. Amino acids: CASSLSAGTGELFF. The J gene is TRBJ2-2, the V gene TRBV5-1; possibly TRBD2 for D (5 bases). Per the germline V gene, CDR1 is SGHRS and CDR2 is YFSETQ. V lost 1 base and J lost 4, with 8 bases in between. CDR3 length: 14 residues.

The chain combines TRBV6-4 with TRBJ2-6; perhaps TRBD2 as D (6 bases). This CDR3 comprises 15 residues. The V gene lost 3 bases and the J gene lost 2 bases, with 8 bases spanning the gap. The germline CDR1 and CDR2 sequences are MRHNA and SNTAGT. The CDR3 nucleotides read TGTGCCAGCAGTGAACGGGAGACTGGGGCCAACGTCCTGACTTTC. As protein: CASSERETGANVLTF.

Remarks on this clone: The sample contains more than one DNA sequence encoding this CDR3. The rearrangement joins TRBV2 to TRBJ1-1; 10 bases match TRBD1. Germline V gene data show CDR1 as SNHLY and CDR2 as FYNNEI. The CDR3 has 14 amino acids. V lost 9 bases, J lost 4 bases, and 8 bases stayed unmatched. CDR3 loop: CASKTGGQSTEAFF. In DNA, the CDR3 is TGTGCCAGTAAGACAGGGGGCCAAAGCACTGAAGCTTTCTTT. Together with reference TRBV2 and TRBJ1-1, the CDR3 gives the full variable domain: EPEVTQTPSHQVTQMGQEVILRCVPISNHLYFYWYRQILGQKVEFLVSFYNNEISEKSEIFDDQFSVERPDGSNFTLKIRSTKLEDSAMYFCASKTGGQSTEAFFGQGTRLTVV.

The CDR3 sequence is CASSLVLETQYF. CDR3 DNA sequence: TGTGCCAGCAGCCTAGTATTGGAGACCCAGTACTTC. This chain connects TRBV7-2 to TRBJ2-5; the D is unclear. This CDR3 is built from 12 residues. Trimming took 5 bases from V and 5 from J, leaving 9 bases between them. Germline V gene sequence: CDR1 SGHTA, CDR2 FQGNSA.

This clone occurred once. The chain links TRBV19 to TRBJ2-6; 15 bases are a match to TRBD2. In germline, CDR1 is LNHDA, CDR2 SQIVND (reference sequence). The J segment lost 6 bases and the V segment lost 4 bases, leaving 16 bases of the junction unmatched. The CDR3 covers 21 residues. The CDR3 DNA sequence: TGTGCCAGTAGTAAAATGGGACTAGCGGGGGGACCACAGGCAGAGGCCAACGTCCTGACTTTC. It codes for CASSKMGLAGGPQAEANVLTF.

The sample holds a few counts of this clone. The V call is TRBV5-1, the J call TRBJ1-4, with D maybe TRBD1 (6 bases). Deletions cut 0 bases from V and 6 bases from J, with 15 bases between. CDR3 length: 16 amino acids. Germline V gene lookup returns CDR1 SGHRS and CDR2 YFSETQ. The CDR3 region is CASSLDRVGTDEKLFF. The CDR3 bases are TGCGCCAGCAGCTTGGACAGGGTGGGAACGGATGAAAAACTGTTTTTT. Full variable domain (missing parts from reference TRBV5-1 and TRBJ1-4): KAGVTQTPRYLIKTRGQQVTLSCSPISGHRSVSWYQQTPGQGLQFLFEYFSETQRNKGNFPGRFSGRQFSNSRSEMNVSTLELGDSALYLCASSLDRVGTDEKLFFGSGTQLSVL.

This chain connects TRBV7-2 to TRBJ2-5, with TRBD1 identical over 8 bases. Germline lookup yields CDR1 SGHTA and CDR2 FQGNSA. V lost 5 bases, J lost 0 bases, and 5 bases stayed unmatched. The CDR3 contains 15 residues. In DNA, the CDR3 is TGTGCCAGCAGCCTGAACAGGGGGAACCAAGAGACCCAGTACTTC. This codes for CASSLNRGNQETQYF.